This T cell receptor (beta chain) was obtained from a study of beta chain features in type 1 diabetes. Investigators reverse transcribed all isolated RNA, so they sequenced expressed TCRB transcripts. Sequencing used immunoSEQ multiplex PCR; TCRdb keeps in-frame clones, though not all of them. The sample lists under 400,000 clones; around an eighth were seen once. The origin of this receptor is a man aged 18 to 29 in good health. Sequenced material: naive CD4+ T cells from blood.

The CDR3 loop reads CASSRGQSHQETQYF. CDR3 nucleotide sequence: TGTGCCAGCAGCCGTGGACAGTCTCACCAAGAGACCCAGTACTTC. The V call is TRBV7-9, the J call TRBJ2-5, with a possible D match to TRBD1 (6 bases). CDR3 length equals 15 residues. Germline lookup yields CDR1 SEHNR and CDR2 FQNEAQ (reference sequence). V was shortened by 5 bases and J by 0 bases, with 13 bases between the two germline ends.